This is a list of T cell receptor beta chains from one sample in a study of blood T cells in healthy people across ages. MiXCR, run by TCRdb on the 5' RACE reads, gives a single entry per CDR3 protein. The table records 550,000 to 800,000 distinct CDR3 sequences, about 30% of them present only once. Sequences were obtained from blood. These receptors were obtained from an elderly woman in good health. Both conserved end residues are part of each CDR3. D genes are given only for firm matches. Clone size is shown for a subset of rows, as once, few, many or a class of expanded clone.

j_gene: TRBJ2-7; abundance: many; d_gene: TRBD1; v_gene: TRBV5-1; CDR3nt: TGCGCCAGCAGCTGGACAGGGGGCAATTCCTACGAGCAGTACTTC; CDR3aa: CASSWTGGNSYEQYF
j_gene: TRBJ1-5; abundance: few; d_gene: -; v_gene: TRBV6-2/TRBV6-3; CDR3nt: TGTGCCAGCAGCCAACTCGGAACACCAAATCAGCCCCAGCATTTT; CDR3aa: CASSQLGTPNQPQHF
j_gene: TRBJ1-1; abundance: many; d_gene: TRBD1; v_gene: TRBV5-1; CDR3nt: TGCGCCAGCAGCCCCCGACAGGGGGAGAACACTGAAGCTTTCTTT; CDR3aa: CASSPRQGENTEAFF
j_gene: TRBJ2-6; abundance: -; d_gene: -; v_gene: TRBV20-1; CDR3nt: TGCAGTGCTAGACAGGGCCCTGGGGCCAACGTCCTGACTTTC; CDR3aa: CSARQGPGANVLTF
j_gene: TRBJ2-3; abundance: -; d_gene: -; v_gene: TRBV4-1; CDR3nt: TGCGCCAGCAGCCAAGAAATCCTAACCACAGATACGCAGTATTTT; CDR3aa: CASSQEILTTDTQYF
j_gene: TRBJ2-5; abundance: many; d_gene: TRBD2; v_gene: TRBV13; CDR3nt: TGTGCCAGCAGCAGTAGCGGGGGGGCTAGGACCCAGTACTTC; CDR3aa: CASSSSGGARTQYF
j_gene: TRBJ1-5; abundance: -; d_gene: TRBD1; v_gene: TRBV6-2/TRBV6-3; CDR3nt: TGTGCCAGCAATTACGACAGGGGGTATCAGCCCCAGCATTTT; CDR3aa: CASNYDRGYQPQHF
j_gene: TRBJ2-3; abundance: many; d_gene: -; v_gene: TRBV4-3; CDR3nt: TGCGCCAGCAGCCAAGATTTTGGTGATACGCAGTATTTT; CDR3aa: CASSQDFGDTQYF
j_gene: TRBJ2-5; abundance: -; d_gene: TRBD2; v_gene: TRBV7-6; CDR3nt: TGTGCCAGCAGCCCCGTGGGACTAGCGGGCTCGGAGACCCAGTACTTC; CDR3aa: CASSPVGLAGSETQYF
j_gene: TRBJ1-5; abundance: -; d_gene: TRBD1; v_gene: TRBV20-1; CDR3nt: TGCAGTGCTAGAAGACAGGGAGGCTGTCAGCCCCAGCATTTT; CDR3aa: CSARRQGGCQPQHF
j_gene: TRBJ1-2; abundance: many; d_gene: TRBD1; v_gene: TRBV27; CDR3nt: TGTGCCAGCAGACAGACAGGGGGCGATGGCTACACCTTC; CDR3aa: CASRQTGGDGYTF
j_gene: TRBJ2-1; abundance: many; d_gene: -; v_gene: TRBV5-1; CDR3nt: TGCGCCAGCAGCCCCCGGGGGCAGCAGGAGCAGTTCTTC; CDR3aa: CASSPRGQQEQFF
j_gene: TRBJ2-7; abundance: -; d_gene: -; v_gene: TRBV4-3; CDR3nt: TGCGCCAGCAGCCAAGGCGGTGCAGCTACCTACGAGCAGTACTTC; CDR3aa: CASSQGGAATYEQYF
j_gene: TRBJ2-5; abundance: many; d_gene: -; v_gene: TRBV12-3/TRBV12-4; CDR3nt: TGTGCCAGCAGCCCACCCGTAGGAGGAAGGGGATACTTAGAGACCCAGTACTTC; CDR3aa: CASSPPVGGRGYLETQYF
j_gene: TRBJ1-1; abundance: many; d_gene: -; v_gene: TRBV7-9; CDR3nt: TGTGCCAGCAGCTTAGCGCAATGGGGGCTTACTGAAGCTTTCTTT; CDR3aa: CASSLAQWGLTEAFF
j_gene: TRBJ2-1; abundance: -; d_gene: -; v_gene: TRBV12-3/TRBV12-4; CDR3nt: TGTGCCAGCAGTTGGGGGGGGGCTGAGCAGTTCTTC; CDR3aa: CASSWGGAEQFF
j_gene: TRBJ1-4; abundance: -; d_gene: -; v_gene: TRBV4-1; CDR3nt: TGCGCCAGCAGCCGACGCGCAATTGCAACTAATGAAAAACTGTTTTTT; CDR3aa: CASSRRAIATNEKLFF
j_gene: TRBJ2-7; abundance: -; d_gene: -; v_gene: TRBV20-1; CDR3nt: TGCAGTGCCGCTTACGGGGTCGGCAGGTCCTACGAGCAGTACTTC; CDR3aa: CSAAYGVGRSYEQYF